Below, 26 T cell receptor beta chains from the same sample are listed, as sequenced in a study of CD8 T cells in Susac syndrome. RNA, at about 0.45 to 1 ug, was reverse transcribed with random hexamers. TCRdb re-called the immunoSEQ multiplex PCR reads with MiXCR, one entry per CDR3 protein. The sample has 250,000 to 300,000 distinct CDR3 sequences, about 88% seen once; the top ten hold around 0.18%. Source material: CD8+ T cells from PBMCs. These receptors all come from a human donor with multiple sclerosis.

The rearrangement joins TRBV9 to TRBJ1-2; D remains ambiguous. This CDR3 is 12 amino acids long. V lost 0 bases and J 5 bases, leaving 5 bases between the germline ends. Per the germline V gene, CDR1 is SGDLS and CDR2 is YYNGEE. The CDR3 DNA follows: TGTGCCAGCAGCGTAGCAGGTTATGGCTACACCTTC. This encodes CASSVAGYGYTF.

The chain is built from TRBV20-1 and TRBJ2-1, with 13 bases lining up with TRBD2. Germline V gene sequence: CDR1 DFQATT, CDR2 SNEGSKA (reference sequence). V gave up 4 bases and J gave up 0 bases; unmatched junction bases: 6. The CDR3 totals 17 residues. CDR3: CSAILAGGGRSYNEQFF. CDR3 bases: TGCAGTGCTATACTAGCGGGAGGGGGGCGCTCCTACAATGAGCAGTTCTTC.

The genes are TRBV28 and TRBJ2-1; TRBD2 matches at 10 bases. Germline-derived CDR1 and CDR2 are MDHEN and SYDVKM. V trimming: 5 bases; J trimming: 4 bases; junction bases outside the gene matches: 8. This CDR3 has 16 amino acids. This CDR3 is CASSPLAGVRYNEQFF. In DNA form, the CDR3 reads TGTGCCAGCAGTCCTCTAGCGGGAGTAAGATACAATGAGCAGTTCTTC.

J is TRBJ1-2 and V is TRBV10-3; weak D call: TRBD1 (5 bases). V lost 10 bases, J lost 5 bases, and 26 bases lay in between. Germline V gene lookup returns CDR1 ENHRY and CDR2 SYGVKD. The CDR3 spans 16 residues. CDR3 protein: CATEYSARNGGYGYTF. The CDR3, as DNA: TGTGCCACCGAATACAGCGCACGTAATGGGGGATATGGCTACACCTTC.

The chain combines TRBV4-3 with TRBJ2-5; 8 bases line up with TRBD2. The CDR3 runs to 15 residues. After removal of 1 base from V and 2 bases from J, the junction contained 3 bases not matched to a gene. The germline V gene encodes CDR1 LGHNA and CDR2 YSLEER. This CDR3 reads CASSQAASGQETQYF. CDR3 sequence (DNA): TGCGCCAGCAGCCAAGCTGCTAGCGGGCAAGAGACCCAGTACTTC.

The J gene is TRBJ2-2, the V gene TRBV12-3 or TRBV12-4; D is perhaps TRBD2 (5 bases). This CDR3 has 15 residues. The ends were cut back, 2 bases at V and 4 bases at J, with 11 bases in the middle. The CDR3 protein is CASSLMWETTGELFF. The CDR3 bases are TGTGCCAGCAGTTTAATGTGGGAGACCACCGGGGAGCTGTTTTTT.

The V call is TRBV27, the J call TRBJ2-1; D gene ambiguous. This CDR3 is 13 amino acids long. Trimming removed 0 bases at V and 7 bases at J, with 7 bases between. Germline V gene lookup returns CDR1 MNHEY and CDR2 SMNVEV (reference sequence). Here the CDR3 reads CASSLSVGNEQFF. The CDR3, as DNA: TGTGCCAGCAGTTTATCGGTCGGTAATGAGCAGTTCTTC.

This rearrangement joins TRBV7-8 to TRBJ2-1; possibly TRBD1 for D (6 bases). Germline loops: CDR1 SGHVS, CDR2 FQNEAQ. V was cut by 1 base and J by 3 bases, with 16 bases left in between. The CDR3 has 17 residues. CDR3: CASSLEAQGEVYNEQFF. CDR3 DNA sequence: TGTGCCAGCAGCTTAGAGGCACAGGGTGAGGTCTACAATGAGCAGTTCTTC.

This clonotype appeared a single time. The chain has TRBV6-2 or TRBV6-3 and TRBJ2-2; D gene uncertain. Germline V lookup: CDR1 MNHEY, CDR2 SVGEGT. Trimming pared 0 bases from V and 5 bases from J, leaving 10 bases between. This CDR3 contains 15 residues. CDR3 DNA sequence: TGTGCCAGCAGTTACTCGATGGAAAGTACCGGGGAGCTGTTTTTT. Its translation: CASSYSMESTGELFF.

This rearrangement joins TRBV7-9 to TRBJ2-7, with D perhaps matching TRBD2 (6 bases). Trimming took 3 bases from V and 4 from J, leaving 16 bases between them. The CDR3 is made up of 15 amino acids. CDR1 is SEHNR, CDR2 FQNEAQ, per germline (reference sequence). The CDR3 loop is CASSFFGGVGYEQYF. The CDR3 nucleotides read TGTGCCAGCAGCTTCTTCGGCGGGGTGGGGTACGAGCAGTACTTC.

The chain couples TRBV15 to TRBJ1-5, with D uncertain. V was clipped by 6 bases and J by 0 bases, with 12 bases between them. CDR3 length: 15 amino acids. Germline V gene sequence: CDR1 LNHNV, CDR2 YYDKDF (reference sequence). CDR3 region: CATSLSDYSNQPQHF. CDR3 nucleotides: TGTGCCACCAGTTTGAGCGACTATAGCAATCAGCCCCAGCATTTT.

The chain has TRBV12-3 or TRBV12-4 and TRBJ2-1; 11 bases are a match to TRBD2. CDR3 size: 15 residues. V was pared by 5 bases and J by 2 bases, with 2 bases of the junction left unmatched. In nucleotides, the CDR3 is TGTGCCAGCAGTACACTAGCGGGGGCCTACAATGAGCAGTTCTTC. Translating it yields CASSTLAGAYNEQFF.

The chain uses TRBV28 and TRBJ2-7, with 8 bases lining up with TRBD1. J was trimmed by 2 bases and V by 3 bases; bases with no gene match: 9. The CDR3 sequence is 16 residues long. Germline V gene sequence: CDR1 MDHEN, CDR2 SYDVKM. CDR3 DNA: TGTGCCAGCAGTTTGGGGGTCGGGACAGGAGCCTACGAGCAGTACTTC. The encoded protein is CASSLGVGTGAYEQYF. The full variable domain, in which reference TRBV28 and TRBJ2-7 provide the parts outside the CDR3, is DVKVTQSSRYLVKRTGEKVFLECVQDMDHENMFWYRQDPGLGLRLIYFSYDVKMKEKGDIPEGYSVSREKKERFSLILESASTNQTSMYLCASSLGVGTGAYEQYFGPGTRLTVT.

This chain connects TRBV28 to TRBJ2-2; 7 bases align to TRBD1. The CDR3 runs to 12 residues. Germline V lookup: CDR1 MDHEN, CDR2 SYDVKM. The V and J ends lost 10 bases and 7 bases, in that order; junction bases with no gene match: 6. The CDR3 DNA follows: TGTGCCACCAGGGACAGTGGCGGGGAGCTGTTTTTT. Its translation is CATRDSGGELFF.

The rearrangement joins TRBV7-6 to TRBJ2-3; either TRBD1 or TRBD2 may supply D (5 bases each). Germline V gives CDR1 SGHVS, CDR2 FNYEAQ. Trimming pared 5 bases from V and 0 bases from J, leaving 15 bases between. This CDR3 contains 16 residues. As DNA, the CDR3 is TGTGCCAGCAGCCCGGGACCACACCTCAGCACAGATACGCAGTATTTT. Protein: CASSPGPHLSTDTQYF.

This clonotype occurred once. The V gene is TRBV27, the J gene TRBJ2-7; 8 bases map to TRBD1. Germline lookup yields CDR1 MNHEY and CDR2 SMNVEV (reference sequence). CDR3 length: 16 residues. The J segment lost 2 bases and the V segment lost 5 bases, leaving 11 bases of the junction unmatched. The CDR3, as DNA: TGTGCCAGCAGTCCCCGCCGACAGGGGCGACCCTACGAGCAGTACTTC. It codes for CASSPRRQGRPYEQYF.

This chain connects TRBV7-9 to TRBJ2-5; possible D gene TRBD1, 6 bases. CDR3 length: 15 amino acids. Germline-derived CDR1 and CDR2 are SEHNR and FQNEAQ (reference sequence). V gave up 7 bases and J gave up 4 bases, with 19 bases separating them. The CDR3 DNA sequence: TGTGCCAGCACCCTCACAGGGATTGGCCGAGAGACCCAGTACTTC. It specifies CASTLTGIGRETQYF.

The CDR3 loop is CASEDYEQYF. CDR3 DNA sequence: TGTGCCAGCGAAGATTACGAGCAGTACTTC. The chain combines TRBV6-1 with TRBJ2-7; no definite D call. CDR1 is MNHNS, CDR2 SASEGT, per germline. This CDR3 is 10 amino acids long. V lost 8 bases and J 4 bases, leaving 6 bases between the germline ends.

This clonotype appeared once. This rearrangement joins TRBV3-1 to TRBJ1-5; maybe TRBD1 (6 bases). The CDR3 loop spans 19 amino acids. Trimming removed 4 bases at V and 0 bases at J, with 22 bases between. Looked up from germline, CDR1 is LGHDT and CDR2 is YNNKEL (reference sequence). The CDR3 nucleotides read TGTGCCAGCAGCCGACAGGACCCTTCCCTTTTTAATAGCAATCAGCCCCAGCATTTT. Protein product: CASSRQDPSLFNSNQPQHF.

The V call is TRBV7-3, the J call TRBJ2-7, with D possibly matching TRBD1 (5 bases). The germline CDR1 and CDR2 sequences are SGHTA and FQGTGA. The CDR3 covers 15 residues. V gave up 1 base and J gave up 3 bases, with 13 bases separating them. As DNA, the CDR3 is TGTGCCAGCAGCTTAAATTTAGGAGACAGCTACGAGCAGTACTTC. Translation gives CASSLNLGDSYEQYF.

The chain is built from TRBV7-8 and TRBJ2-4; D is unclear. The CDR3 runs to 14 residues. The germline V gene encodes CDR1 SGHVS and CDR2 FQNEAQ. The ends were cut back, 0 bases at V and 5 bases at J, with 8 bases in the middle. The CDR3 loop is CASSLAPSENIQYF. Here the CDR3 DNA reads TGTGCCAGCAGCTTAGCTCCTTCCGAAAACATTCAGTACTTC.

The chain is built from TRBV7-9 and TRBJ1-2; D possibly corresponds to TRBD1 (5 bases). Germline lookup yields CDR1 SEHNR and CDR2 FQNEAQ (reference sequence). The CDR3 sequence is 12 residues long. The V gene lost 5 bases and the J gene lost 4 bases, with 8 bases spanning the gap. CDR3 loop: CASSRGAYGYTF. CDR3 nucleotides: TGTGCCAGCAGCCGCGGGGCCTATGGCTACACCTTC.

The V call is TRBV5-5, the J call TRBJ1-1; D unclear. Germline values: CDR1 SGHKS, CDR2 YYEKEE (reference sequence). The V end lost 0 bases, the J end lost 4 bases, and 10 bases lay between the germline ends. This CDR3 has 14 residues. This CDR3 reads CASSLARSGTEAFF. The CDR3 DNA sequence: TGTGCCAGCAGCTTGGCGCGCTCGGGCACTGAAGCTTTCTTT. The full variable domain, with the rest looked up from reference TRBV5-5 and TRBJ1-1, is DAGVTQSPTHLIKTRGQQVTLRCSPISGHKSVSWYQQVLGQGPQFIFQYYEKEERGRGNFPDRFSARQFPNYSSELNVNALLLGDSALYLCASSLARSGTEAFFGQGTRLTVV.

CDR3: CASSHPTDTQYF. CDR3 bases: TGTGCCAGCAGCCACCCGACAGATACGCAGTATTTT. The chain links TRBV4-2 to TRBJ2-3; no definite D call. The CDR3 sequence is 12 residues long. Germline V gene data show CDR1 as LGHNA and CDR2 as YNFKEQ. V lost 3 bases and J lost 3, with 4 bases in between.

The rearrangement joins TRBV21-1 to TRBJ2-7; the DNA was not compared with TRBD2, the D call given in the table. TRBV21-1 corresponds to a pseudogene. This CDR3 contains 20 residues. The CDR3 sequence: CASSKFPRTSGRHCSYEQYF. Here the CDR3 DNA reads TGTGCCAGCAGCAAATTCCCCCGGACTAGCGGGAGACACTGCTCCTACGAGCAGTACTTC.

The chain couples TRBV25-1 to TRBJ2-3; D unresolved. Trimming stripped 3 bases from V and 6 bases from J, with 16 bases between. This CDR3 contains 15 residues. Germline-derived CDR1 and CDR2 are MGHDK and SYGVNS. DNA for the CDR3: TGTGCCAGCAGTGATGGATGGAGTAGTTGGGATACGCAGTATTTT. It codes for CASSDGWSSWDTQYF.